The entry below gives a single T cell receptor (beta chain) sequence along with its context. The antigen is not known. These data are taken from a study of beta chain features in type 1 diabetes. V lost 6 bases to trimming and J lost 7 bases, with 18 bases between them. This CDR3 has 13 residues. Per the germline V gene, CDR1 is SQVTM and CDR2 is ANQGSEA. Every bit of the isolated RNA underwent reverse transcription, so sequencing read expressed TCRB transcripts. Generated by immunoSEQ multiplex PCR, the TCRdb table keeps only in-frame clones and is missing some. Of over 300,000 clones listed, approximately 10% are singletons. Study-wide points: TCRB CDR3s were moderately but significantly shorter in Type 1 diabetes patients in all four CD4+ subsets. PCR may have favored shorter templates equally in patients and controls.

This receptor was taken from a man in his thirties or forties with type 1 diabetes. V gene TRBV29-1 combines with J gene TRBJ2-5; D is unclear. Sequencing input: central memory CD4+ T cells from blood. Written as DNA, the CDR3 is TGCAGCGTCACTGGACGCCAAGGTGGGACCCAGTACTTC. This sequence encodes CSVTGRQGGTQYF.